The next 21 T cell receptor beta chains were all read from a single sample in a study of control samples from healthy donors and cancer patients. Libraries were prepared by immunoSEQ multiplex PCR; TCRdb keeps only in-frame clonotypes and omits some of them. The table records about 170,000 clones, around 92% of them present only once. Sequenced input: blood. These receptor sequences come from a woman between 25 and 40 years old in good health.

The chain links TRBV5-1 to TRBJ2-2, with 9 bases lining up with TRBD1. CDR1 SGHRS and CDR2 YFSETQ come from the germline V gene. Germline trimming cut 3 bases from V and 3 bases from J; bases unmatched to any gene: 0. The CDR3 loop spans 14 amino acids. The CDR3 protein is CASSWTGDTGELFF. The DNA of the CDR3 is TGCGCCAGCAGCTGGACAGGGGACACCGGGGAGCTGTTTTTT.

The rearrangement uses TRBV30 and TRBJ1-4; no definite D call. Trimming pared 1 base from V and 0 bases from J, leaving 9 bases between. The CDR3 covers 15 residues. Germline V lookup: CDR1 GTSNPN, CDR2 SVGIG (reference sequence). CDR3 sequence (DNA): TGTGCCTGGAGTGCCCTATCTGCAACTAATGAAAAACTGTTTTTT. Its translation is CAWSALSATNEKLFF.

V gene TRBV2 combines with J gene TRBJ1-2; D gene ambiguous. Germline V gene data show CDR1 as SNHLY and CDR2 as FYNNEI. This CDR3 has 14 amino acids. The germline V and J ends were trimmed by 5 bases and 0 bases, with 10 bases remaining between them. The CDR3 reads CASSQSGANYGYTF. For the CDR3, the DNA is TGTGCCAGCAGTCAATCAGGCGCTAACTATGGCTACACCTTC.

Regarding this clone: Other nucleotide sequences in the sample specify the same CDR3. The chain links TRBV5-1 to TRBJ1-1; perhaps TRBD1 as D (5 bases). The CDR3 length is 14 residues. Germline CDR1 is SGHRS and CDR2 is YFSETQ. The V end lost 4 bases, the J end lost 0 bases, and 10 bases lay between the germline ends. CDR3 amino acids: CASSRDGMNTEAFF. CDR3 nucleotides: TGCGCCAGCAGCAGGGACGGCATGAACACTGAAGCTTTCTTT.

The V gene is TRBV16, the J gene TRBJ1-2; D might be TRBD1 (5 bases). The CDR3 is 12 residues long. CDR1 and CDR2 from the germline V gene are KGHSY and FQNENV. V was pared by 5 bases and J by 7 bases, with 11 bases between. CDR3 nucleotides: TGTGCCAGCAGCAATGACAGTTTTGGCTACACCTTC. It is translated as CASSNDSFGYTF.

The chain uses TRBV6-8 and TRBJ2-4; 16 positions agree with TRBD2. Trimming took 2 bases from V and 8 from J; bases not matched to a gene: 9. The CDR3 is 18 residues long. CDR1 is MNHGY and CDR2 is SAAAGT in the germline V gene. Here the CDR3 DNA reads TGTGCCAGCAGTTACCCCCCCCCGGGACTAGCGGGAGGGGACATTCAGTACTTC. Translated, it gives CASSYPPPGLAGGDIQYF.

On this clone: The sample has other DNA sequences that encode this CDR3 too. The chain joins TRBV2 to TRBJ2-7; D is perhaps TRBD2 (5 bases). V gave up 2 bases and J gave up 3 bases, with 5 bases separating them. Germline CDR1 and CDR2: SNHLY and FYNNEI. This CDR3 spans 12 amino acids. The chain's CDR3 is CASSESGYEQYF. The CDR3 DNA reads TGTGCCAGCAGTGAAAGCGGCTACGAGCAGTACTTC.

The chain links TRBV18 to TRBJ1-2; D unresolved. The V end was cut by 2 bases, the J end by 8 bases, with 9 bases between. This CDR3 has 12 amino acids. CDR1 and CDR2 (germline): KGHSH, LQKENI. The CDR3 DNA follows: TGTGCCAGCTCACCATCCCCAGGCGGCTACACCTTC. Translating it yields CASSPSPGGYTF.

The V call is TRBV6-1, the J call TRBJ1-1; D uncertain. CDR1 is MNHNS and CDR2 is SASEGT in the germline V gene. Trimming shortened V by 0 bases and J by 1 base, and 6 bases separated the two germline ends. The CDR3 runs 14 residues. In DNA form, the CDR3 reads TGTGCCAGCAGTGAAGCGCTGCAGAACACTGAAGCTTTCTTT. Amino acids: CASSEALQNTEAFF.

The J gene is TRBJ1-5, the V gene TRBV18; TRBD1 is a possible D gene (5 bases). Germline V gene sequence: CDR1 KGHSH, CDR2 LQKENI. The CDR3 extends over 14 amino acids. V was trimmed by 4 bases and J by 0 bases, leaving 7 bases between them. As DNA, the CDR3 is TGTGCCAGCTCACGGGACGTTAGCAATCAGCCCCAGCATTTT. It yields the protein CASSRDVSNQPQHF.

The rearrangement links TRBV5-1 to TRBJ1-1; TRBD1 is a possible D gene (5 bases). The CDR3 totals 14 residues. V lost 2 bases and J 5 bases, leaving 13 bases between the germline ends. Germline CDR1 is SGHRS and CDR2 is YFSETQ. CDR3 DNA sequence: TGCGCCAGCAGCTTATCGGGGGGGACGACTGAAGCTTTCTTT. Protein sequence: CASSLSGGTTEAFF.

The chain uses TRBV27 and TRBJ2-7; 9 nucleotides line up with TRBD1. From germline, CDR1 is MNHEY and CDR2 SMNVEV (reference sequence). The CDR3 is 16 residues long. J lost 3 bases, V lost 0 bases, and 6 bases had no gene match. In DNA form, the CDR3 reads TGTGCCAGCAGTTTATCGGGGACAGGGCGCCGCTACGAGCAGTACTTC. Residues: CASSLSGTGRRYEQYF.

The chain uses TRBV20-1 and TRBJ1-1; D not resolved. This CDR3 has 12 residues. The V end was cut by 3 bases, the J end by 1 base, with 6 bases between. Germline CDR1 and CDR2: DFQATT and SNEGSKA (reference sequence). CDR3 in amino acids: CSASSGNTEAFF. The CDR3 coding sequence is TGCAGTGCTAGTTCTGGGAACACTGAAGCTTTCTTT.

The chain recombines TRBV19 with TRBJ1-6; 8 bases map to TRBD1. Germline assignment: CDR1 LNHDA and CDR2 SQIVND (reference sequence). With 3 bases clipped from V and 9 bases from J, the junction kept 7 bases outside the gene matches. The CDR3 consists of 15 residues. Here the CDR3 DNA reads TGTGCCAGTAGTATTGTTACAGGGGGAAGTTCACCCCTCCACTTT. This encodes CASSIVTGGSSPLHF. The full variable domain, with the rest looked up from reference TRBV19 and TRBJ1-6, is DGGITQSPKYLFRKEGQNVTLSCEQNLNHDAMYWYRQDPGQGLRLIYYSQIVNDFQKGDIAEGYSVSREKKESFPLTVTSAQKNPTAFYLCASSIVTGGSSPLHFGNGTRLTVT.

The chain combines TRBV28 with TRBJ2-2, with D perhaps TRBD1 or TRBD2 (5 bases each). V was trimmed by 5 bases and J by 0 bases, leaving 10 bases between them. This CDR3 comprises 15 residues. The germline V gene encodes CDR1 MDHEN and CDR2 SYDVKM. The CDR3, as DNA: TGTGCCAGCAGTATTATGGGACCGAACACCGGGGAGCTGTTTTTT. Protein product: CASSIMGPNTGELFF.

CDR3 in DNA: TGCGCCAGCAGCTTACTAGCTGGGGCCGGGGAGCTGTTTTTT. Translating it yields CASSLLAGAGELFF. The chain uses TRBV5-1 and TRBJ2-2; TRBD2 is a possible D gene (6 bases). Trimming pared 2 bases from V and 6 bases from J, leaving 11 bases between. This CDR3 is built from 14 residues. CDR1 is SGHRS and CDR2 is YFSETQ in the germline V gene.

The CDR3 sequence: CATSRSRYEQYF. CDR3 DNA: TGTGCCACCAGCAGATCCCGCTACGAGCAGTACTTC. The chain is built from TRBV15 and TRBJ2-7, with unresolved D. Deletions cut 2 bases from V and 3 bases from J, with 5 bases between. CDR3 length: 12 residues. Germline assignment: CDR1 LNHNV and CDR2 YYDKDF (reference sequence).

This rearrangement joins TRBV2 to TRBJ2-1; 10 nucleotides agree with TRBD2. The CDR3 has 14 amino acids. Trimming took 4 bases from V and 6 from J; bases not matched to a gene: 3. Germline V gene sequence: CDR1 SNHLY, CDR2 FYNNEI. The CDR3 DNA reads TGTGCCAGCAGTGGGGTAGCGGGGGGCAATGAGCAGTTCTTC. This gives the protein CASSGVAGGNEQFF.

The V call is TRBV6-5, the J call TRBJ2-2; D gene uncertain. Germline-derived CDR1 and CDR2 are MNHEY and SVGAGI. V lost 4 bases, J lost 3 bases, and 3 bases lay in between. The CDR3 contains 12 residues. The chain's CDR3 is CASSSYTGELFF. The CDR3 nucleotides are TGTGCCAGCAGTTCCTACACCGGGGAGCTGTTTTTT.

The chain carries TRBV6-1 and TRBJ2-3; TRBD2 matches at 7 bases. J was trimmed by 0 bases and V by 1 base; bases with no gene match: 4. In germline, CDR1 is MNHNS, CDR2 SASEGT. The CDR3 contains 16 residues. For the CDR3, the DNA is TGTGCCAGCAGTGAAGGACTAGCACCAAGCACAGATACGCAGTATTTT. It encodes CASSEGLAPSTDTQYF.

This chain connects TRBV2 to TRBJ2-1; D is perhaps TRBD1 or TRBD2 (5 bases each). Germline V CDR1 and CDR2: SNHLY, FYNNEI. Trimming pared 5 bases from V and 12 bases from J, leaving 14 bases between. The CDR3 length is 12 residues. CDR3: CASSSSGTRQFF. CDR3 nucleotides: TGTGCCAGCAGTTCCTCCGGGACCCGGCAGTTCTTC.